This T cell receptor beta chain was captured in a study of cytomegalovirus exposure and HLA in healthy donors. Per the germline V gene, CDR1 is MGHRA and CDR2 is YSYEKL. V shed 0 bases, J shed 5 bases, and the junction held 3 bases outside the gene matches. This CDR3 spans 15 amino acids. Overall study findings and caveats: Presence/absence results assume similar sequencing depth per donor, which may not hold. Despite most TCR sequences being rare, some public TCRs occurred in many donors.

Of note for this clone: Its antigen is unidentified.

The study ran its PCR with 60 Vbeta and 13 Jbeta primers. Profiling relied on immunoSEQ multiplex PCR, and the TCRdb table lists in-frame clones only, not all of them. The sample lists 95,000 to 150,000 clones; 70% to 80% were seen once. The sample was PBMCs. The receptor was derived from a young man in good health and CMV-seronegative. V usage is TRBV4-1 and J usage is TRBJ2-1, with 8 positions matching TRBD2. DNA of the CDR3: TGCGCCAGCAGCCAAGAAGCGGGGGTTAACAATGAGCAGTTCTTC. Its translation is CASSQEAGVNNEQFF.